The 23 T cell receptor beta chains in this list originate from one sample, sequenced in a study of naive and memory T cell subsets (dated by TCRdb to about 2017). A robust, sensitive protocol for the amplification, sequencing and analysis of TCRs was described in the study, in which 3' ligation of a UMI-containing oligonucleotide to TCR cDNA was used. Libraries came from 5' RACE. Sequencing was performed on an Illumina MiSeq. The ligated cDNA was amplified by four rounds of PCR, in which nested alpha and beta constant region primers were used together with the SP2 primer. TCRdb cleaned the public reads at Q25 with fastp, built clones with MiXCR and kept in-frame beta chains. Every entry covers one CDR3 protein and lists the most common genes and DNA from its rows. The sample table holds approximately 49,000 distinct CDR3 sequences, of which approximately 4.5% were seen once. The ten biggest clones cover around 0.8% of the sample.

These receptors originate from a female donor in good health.

This clonotype appeared many times. This sequence joins TRBV28 and TRBJ1-4; D is unclear. V lost 3 bases and J 8 bases, leaving 22 bases between the germline ends. Germline-derived CDR1 and CDR2 are MDHEN and SYDVKM. The length of the CDR3 is 17 residues. The CDR3 region is CASSLRPVRRVNEKLFF. CDR3 nucleotide sequence: TGTGCCAGCAGTTTGAGGCCCGTCCGGCGCGTAAACGAAAAACTGTTTTTT.

This clonotype was seen many times. This chain joins TRBV29-1 and TRBJ2-7, with TRBD1 as a possible D gene (6 bases). V was shortened by 2 bases and J by 1 base, with 9 bases between the two germline ends. The germline gives CDR1 SQVTM, CDR2 ANQGSEA. This CDR3 region has 13 residues. The CDR3 loop reads CSVEHRDSYEQYF. The CDR3, as DNA: TGCAGCGTTGAACACAGGGATTCCTACGAGCAGTACTTC.

This clonotype showed up many times. The V and J genes are TRBV6-6 and TRBJ2-5; 8 nucleotides align to TRBD1. Trimming at V came to 6 bases and at J to 3 bases, leaving 6 bases not matched to a gene. This CDR3 region has 14 residues. The V gene's germline CDR1 is MNHNY and CDR2 SVGAGI (reference sequence). CDR3: CASSLGQEKETQYF. In DNA, the CDR3 is TGTGCCAGCAGCCTGGGACAGGAGAAAGAGACCCAGTACTTC.

This clonotype was detected ten times or more. This chain joins TRBV28 and TRBJ2-7; a possible D gene is TRBD2 (5 bases). Trimming pared 4 bases from V and 1 base from J, leaving 17 bases between. CDR3 size: 16 residues. CDR1 is MDHEN and CDR2 is SYDVKM in the germline V gene. The CDR3: CASSSPVYRTSYEQYF. The CDR3 coding sequence is TGTGCCAGCAGTTCCCCGGTATATCGGACTTCCTACGAGCAGTACTTC.

This clonotype appeared many times. CDR3 amino acids: CASSLQGTDTEAFF. The CDR3 bases are TGTGCCAGCAGTCTGCAGGGTACCGACACTGAAGCTTTCTTT. This rearrangement joins TRBV28 to TRBJ1-1, with a possible D match to TRBD1 (5 bases). Germline CDR1 MDHEN, CDR2 SYDVKM. V shed 5 bases and J shed 3 bases, with 13 bases lying between them. The CDR3 has 14 amino acids. Combining the CDR3 with reference TRBV28 and TRBJ1-1 gives the whole variable domain DVKVTQSSRYLVKRTGEKVFLECVQDMDHENMFWYRQDPGLGLRLIYFSYDVKMKEKGDIPEGYSVSREKKERFSLILESASTNQTSMYLCASSLQGTDTEAFFGQGTRLTVV.

There are many counts of this clonotype. The CDR3 coding sequence is TGTGCCAGCAGCCCCCTCGGGGGTCGGGATACGCAGTATTTT. This gives the protein CASSPLGGRDTQYF. The rearrangement uses TRBV3-1 and TRBJ2-3, with D possibly being TRBD2 (6 bases). CDR3 size: 14 residues. Germline CDR1 reads LGHDT; CDR2 reads YNNKEL (reference sequence). V dropped 4 bases and J dropped 6 bases, with 14 bases sitting between them.

To note about this clonotype: A much bigger clone sits one base away, suggesting this may be a read error. The chain recombines TRBV5-1 with TRBJ2-5; 7 bases are a match to TRBD1. The CDR3 contains 16 residues. Germline V CDR1 and CDR2: SGHRS, YFSETQ. V dropped 4 bases and J dropped 4; count of bases not matched to a gene: 13. The CDR3 loop reads CASSRLTSGQRETQYF. CDR3 nucleotides: TGCGCCAGCAGCCGGTTGACGTCGGGACAGCGAGAGACCCAGTACTTC.

This clonotype has more than one count but fewer than ten. The V and J genes are TRBV18 and TRBJ2-2, with D tentatively TRBD1 (5 bases). Per the germline V gene, CDR1 is KGHSH and CDR2 is LQKENI. V dropped 2 bases and J dropped 1 base, with 8 bases sitting between them. CDR3 size: 15 residues. In nucleotides, the CDR3 is TGTGCCAGCTCACCAAAGGGGATGAACACCGGGGAGCTGTTTTTT. Encoded protein: CASSPKGMNTGELFF. The entire variable domain, with the rest obtained from reference TRBV18 and TRBJ2-2, is as follows: NAGVMQNPRHLVRRRGQEARLRCSPMKGHSHVYWYRQLPEEGLKFMVYLQKENIIDESGMPKERFSAEFPKEGPSILRIQQVVRGDSAAYFCASSPKGMNTGELFFGEGSRLTVL.

This clonotype was observed many times. The chain carries TRBV19 and TRBJ2-6, with D perhaps assigned TRBD1 or TRBD2 (5 bases each). This CDR3 region has 18 residues. Germline V gene sequence: CDR1 LNHDA, CDR2 SQIVND (reference sequence). Trimming pared 5 bases from V and 0 bases from J, leaving 17 bases between. The CDR3 coding sequence is TGTGCCAGTAGTCCCGGGACGGGATTCCCCTCTGGGGCCAACGTCCTGACTTTC. Its protein is CASSPGTGFPSGANVLTF.

As to this clonotype: The junction departs from germline at one end; a sequencing error may be responsible. V and J are TRBV14 and TRBJ1-2, with D perhaps TRBD1 (5 bases). This CDR3 has 14 residues. CDR1 and CDR2 from the germline V gene are SGHDN and FVKESK. CDR3 sequence reads: CASSLFEGNYGDTF. CDR3 nucleotides: TGTGCCAGCAGCCTCTTCGAGGGGAACTATGGCGACACCTTC.

The table lists this clonotype with many counts. This sequence joins TRBV6-1 and TRBJ1-5; 8 bases match TRBD1. Trimming removed 11 bases from V and 6 bases from J; junction bases left unmatched: 3. From germline, CDR1 is MNHNS and CDR2 SASEGT. The CDR3 extends over 11 amino acids. CDR3 residues: CAAGTGQPQHF. CDR3 bases: TGTGCCGCTGGGACAGGTCAGCCCCAGCATTTT.

This chain links TRBV18 with TRBJ2-1; D is possibly TRBD1 (6 bases). Germline lookup yields CDR1 KGHSH and CDR2 LQKENI. V lost 3 bases, J lost 3 bases, and 12 bases lay in between. The CDR3 length is 15 residues. In nucleotides, the CDR3 is TGTGCCAGCTCACCCCCGGGACAACTCTACAATGAGCAGTTCTTC. This gives the protein CASSPPGQLYNEQFF.

To note about this clonotype: This sequence may be a read error, since a much larger clone differs from it by one base. The gene calls are TRBV20-1 and TRBJ1-2; D unclear. CDR3 length equals 14 residues. In germline, CDR1 is DFQATT, CDR2 SNEGSKA (reference sequence). V dropped 4 bases and J dropped 1 base, with 13 bases sitting between them. CDR3 coding DNA: TGCAGTGCTACCCCACTGACGGGTAACTATGGCTACACCTTC. Protein product: CSATPLTGNYGYTF.

This clonotype was seen repeatedly, ten times or more. V and J are TRBV28 and TRBJ1-2, with D unresolved. This CDR3 contains 12 residues. Trimming pared 4 bases from V and 2 bases from J, leaving 5 bases between. In germline, CDR1 is MDHEN, CDR2 SYDVKM. CDR3 region: CASSYLNYGYTF. The CDR3 coding sequence is TGTGCCAGCAGTTATCTAAACTATGGCTACACCTTC.

This clonotype was found a few times. The chain uses TRBV29-1 and TRBJ2-2, with 7 bases identical to TRBD1. Germline CDR1 SQVTM, CDR2 ANQGSEA. With 4 bases clipped from V and 3 bases from J, the junction kept 11 bases outside the gene matches. This CDR3 region has 16 residues. CDR3 sequence (DNA): TGCAGCGTTGCATCACACAGGGGACGGGACACCGGGGAGCTGTTTTTT. Translating it yields CSVASHRGRDTGELFF.

This clonotype appeared many times. The chain combines TRBV21-1 with TRBJ1-5; the D call in the table, TRBD1, was not verified against the DNA. TRBV21-1 corresponds to a pseudogene. This CDR3 contains 17 residues. In DNA, the CDR3 is TGTGCCAGCAGTCCAAGGGGAAGGGGTAGTAGCAATCAGCCCCAGCATTTT. Its protein product is CASSPRGRGSSNQPQHF.

This clonotype came up many times. The CDR3 loop reads CSVAPGQGNQPQHF. The CDR3 DNA reads TGCAGCGTCGCCCCGGGACAGGGTAATCAGCCCCAGCATTTT. V and J are TRBV29-1 and TRBJ1-5; 9 nucleotides agree with TRBD1. V shed 6 bases, J shed 4 bases, and the junction held 7 bases outside the gene matches. This CDR3 is 14 amino acids long. Germline CDR1 and CDR2: SQVTM and ANQGSEA.

This clonotype was picked up many times. DNA for the CDR3: TGTGCCAGTAGTATCTCGGGGGGATTCCAGCCCCAGCATTTT. Translating it yields CASSISGGFQPQHF. This sequence joins TRBV19 and TRBJ1-5; a possible D gene is TRBD1 (5 bases). CDR1 and CDR2 (germline): LNHDA, SQIVND (reference sequence). The V end lost 3 bases, the J end lost 7 bases, and 13 bases lay between the germline ends. The CDR3 totals 14 residues. Full variable domain (missing parts from reference TRBV19 and TRBJ1-5): DGGITQSPKYLFRKEGQNVTLSCEQNLNHDAMYWYRQDPGQGLRLIYYSQIVNDFQKGDIAEGYSVSREKKESFPLTVTSAQKNPTAFYLCASSISGGFQPQHFGDGTRLSIL.

This clonotype occurred many times. The chain employs TRBV4-1 and TRBJ1-1, with D perhaps TRBD1 (5 bases). With 0 bases removed from V and 4 bases from J, the gap between germline ends came to 9 bases. This CDR3 has 14 amino acids. Germline V lookup: CDR1 MGHRA, CDR2 YSYEKL. CDR3: CASSQDRGITEAFF. DNA of the CDR3: TGCGCCAGCAGCCAAGATCGGGGGATCACTGAAGCTTTCTTT.

This clonotype came up many times. The chain uses TRBV11-2 and TRBJ2-1; D perhaps matches TRBD2 (5 bases). The V end was cut by 1 base, the J end by 7 bases, with 11 bases between. Germline V lookup: CDR1 SGHAT, CDR2 FQNNGV. The CDR3 runs to 14 residues. CDR3: CASSLALRGNEQFF. In nucleotides, the CDR3 is TGTGCCAGCAGCTTAGCTTTACGCGGGAATGAGCAGTTCTTC. The full variable domain, its missing parts supplied by reference TRBV11-2 and TRBJ2-1, is EAGVAQSPRYKIIEKRQSVAFWCNPISGHATLYWYQQILGQGPKLLIQFQNNGVVDDSQLPKDRFSAERLKGVDSTLKIQPAKLEDSAVYLCASSLALRGNEQFFGPGTRLTVL.

This clonotype was counted ten times or more. The V call is TRBV6-2 or TRBV6-3, the J call TRBJ2-7; 7 bases align to TRBD1. The J segment lost 4 bases and the V segment lost 2 bases, leaving 11 bases of the junction unmatched. Germline V CDR1 and CDR2: MNHEY, SVGEGT. The CDR3 is 16 residues long. CDR3 in DNA: TGTGCCAGCAGTTACCAAAAGGGACAGACCACTTACGAGCAGTACTTC. Translation gives CASSYQKGQTTYEQYF.

This clonotype was recorded at least ten times. The rearrangement uses TRBV27 and TRBJ1-2, with 10 bases aligning to TRBD1. This CDR3 is 14 amino acids long. Germline V gives CDR1 MNHEY, CDR2 SMNVEV (reference sequence). The junction had 2 bases not matched to a gene; V was cut back by 3 bases and J by 4 bases. CDR3 loop: CASSFGQGGYGYTF. The CDR3 DNA is TGTGCCAGCAGTTTCGGACAGGGGGGCTATGGCTACACCTTC.

This clonotype has ten or more counts. CDR3 DNA: TGCAGCGTTGAAGATGATCTGACAGGACGGTACTTC. As protein: CSVEDDLTGRYF. The V gene is TRBV29-1, the J gene TRBJ2-7, with D tentatively TRBD1 (6 bases). Germline CDR1 is SQVTM and CDR2 is ANQGSEA. Trimming pared 0 bases from V and 12 bases from J, leaving 15 bases between. This CDR3 comprises 12 residues.